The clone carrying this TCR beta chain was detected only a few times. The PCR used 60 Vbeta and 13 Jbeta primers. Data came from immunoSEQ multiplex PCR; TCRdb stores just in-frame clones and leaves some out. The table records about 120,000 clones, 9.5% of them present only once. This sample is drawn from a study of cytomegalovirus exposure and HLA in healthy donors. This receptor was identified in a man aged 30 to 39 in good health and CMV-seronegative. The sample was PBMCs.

The CDR3 nucleotides read TGTGCCAGCAGTTACTTGCGGCTAGCGGGTACCAATGAGCAGTTCTTC. Protein product: CASSYLRLAGTNEQFF. The chain combines TRBV6-5 with TRBJ2-1; 8 positions match TRBD2. V lost 1 base and J lost 6; bases outside the gene matches: 8. This CDR3 comprises 16 residues. CDR1 MNHEY and CDR2 SVGAGI come from the germline V gene.